The 3 T cell receptor beta chains listed next were all sequenced from one sample in a study of graft-versus-host responses after intestinal transplantation. Profiled with immunoSEQ multiplex PCR; TCRdb holds only in-frame clones, not every one. Among around 89,000 clones, around 93% were seen once, and the ten largest hold around 0.38%. No antigen is known for these receptors. Material: unstimulated CD8+ T cells sorted from spleen or lymph node cells, obtained before transplant. Every receptor here comes from a human donor who was the organ donor for an intestinal transplant.

V gene TRBV7-9 combines with J gene TRBJ1-4, with 7 bases lining up with TRBD1. This CDR3 is built from 16 residues. With V trimmed by 5 bases and J by 3 bases, 9 bases remained unmatched. Germline loops: CDR1 SEHNR, CDR2 FQNEAQ (reference sequence). The CDR3 sequence: CASSTETGNPNEKLFF. The CDR3 DNA reads as TGTGCCAGCAGCACTGAGACAGGGAATCCTAATGAAAAACTGTTTTTT. The complete variable domain, with remaining parts taken from reference TRBV7-9 and TRBJ1-4, reads DTGVSQNPRHKITKRGQNVTFRCDPISEHNRLYWYRQTLGQGPEFLTYFQNEAQLEKSRLLSDRFSAERPKGSFSTLEIQRTEQGDSAMYLCASSTETGNPNEKLFFGSGTQLSVL.

The rearrangement uses TRBV6-5 and TRBJ2-1; perhaps TRBD1 as D (6 bases). CDR3 length: 11 amino acids. Germline V gene sequence: CDR1 MNHEY, CDR2 SVGAGI. The V gene lost 8 bases and the J gene lost 6 bases, with 8 bases spanning the gap. The CDR3 DNA reads TGTGCCAGCTTACAGGGCAATGAGCAGTTCTTC. Amino acids: CASLQGNEQFF.

The V call is TRBV18, the J call TRBJ2-7, with TRBD1 matching over 7 bases. The J segment lost 6 bases and the V segment lost 5 bases, leaving 16 bases of the junction unmatched. Germline V gives CDR1 KGHSH, CDR2 LQKENI. This CDR3 spans 16 amino acids. CDR3 loop: CASSKEWNRGSFEQYF. CDR3 nucleotides: TGTGCCAGCTCAAAAGAATGGAACAGGGGTTCATTCGAGCAGTACTTC. The full variable domain, its missing parts supplied by reference TRBV18 and TRBJ2-7, is NAGVMQNPRHLVRRRGQEARLRCSPMKGHSHVYWYRQLPEEGLKFMVYLQKENIIDESGMPKERFSAEFPKEGPSILRIQQVVRGDSAAYFCASSKEWNRGSFEQYFGPGTRLTVT.